The entry below describes one TCR beta chain. Antigen specificity is unknown. The CDR3 sequence is 15 residues long. Looked up from germline, CDR1 is SGDLS and CDR2 is YYNGEE. With V trimmed by 1 base and J by 5 bases, 6 bases remained unmatched. These data belong to a study of CD8 T cells in ankylosing spondylitis. Study-wide findings and caveats: Earlier reports found some motif variants in synovial fluid and blood in reactive arthritis.

TCRdb recomputed calls from the 5' RACE reads with MiXCR, one row per CDR3 protein. Of 350,000 or so distinct CDR3 sequences listed, 14% to 15% are singletons. This chain links TRBV9 with TRBJ1-1; TRBD1 matches at 9 bases. The sequence came from a male donor with ankylosing spondylitis or in good health (not recorded which). The sample consisted of blood, either unsorted or a sorted T cell fraction (not recorded which). CDR3 sequence reads: CASSVQGGQGTEAFF. CDR3 DNA sequence: TGTGCCAGCAGCGTACAAGGGGGACAGGGTACTGAAGCTTTCTTT. Based on the CDR3 plus reference TRBV9 and TRBJ1-1, the full variable domain is DSGVTQTPKHLITATGQRVTLRCSPRSGDLSVYWYQQSLDQGLQFLIQYYNGEERAKGNILERFSAQQFPDLHSELNLSSLELGDSALYFCASSVQGGQGTEAFFGQGTRLTVV.